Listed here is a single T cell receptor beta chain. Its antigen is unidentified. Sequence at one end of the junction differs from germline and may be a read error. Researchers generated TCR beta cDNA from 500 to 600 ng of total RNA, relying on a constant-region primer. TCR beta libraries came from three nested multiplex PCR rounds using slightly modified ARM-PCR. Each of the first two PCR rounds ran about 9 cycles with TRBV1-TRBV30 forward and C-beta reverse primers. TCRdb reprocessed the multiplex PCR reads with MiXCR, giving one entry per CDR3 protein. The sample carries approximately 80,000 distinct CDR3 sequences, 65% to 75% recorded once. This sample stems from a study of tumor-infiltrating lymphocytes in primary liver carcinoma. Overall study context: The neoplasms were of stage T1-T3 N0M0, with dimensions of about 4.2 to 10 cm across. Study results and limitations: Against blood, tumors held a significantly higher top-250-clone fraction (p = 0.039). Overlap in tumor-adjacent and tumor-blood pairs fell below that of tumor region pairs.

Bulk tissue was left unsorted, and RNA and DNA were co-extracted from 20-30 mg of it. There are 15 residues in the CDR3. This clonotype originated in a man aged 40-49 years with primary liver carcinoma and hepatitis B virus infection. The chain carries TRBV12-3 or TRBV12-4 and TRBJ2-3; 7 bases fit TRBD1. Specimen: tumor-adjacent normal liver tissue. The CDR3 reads CASSLDRGSTYTQYF. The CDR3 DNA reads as TGTGCCAGCAGTTTAGACAGGGGATCCACATATACGCAGTATTTT.